A selection of T cell receptor beta chains follows, all from one sample in a study of OX40 agonist ivuxolimab in advanced cancers. Sequencing was performed with immunoSEQ multiplex PCR; in TCRdb, only in-frame clones are kept and a portion is missing. The table lists around 20,000 clones, roughly three quarters of them singletons. The material was CD4+ or CD8+ T cells sorted from blood, obtained in a trial of the OX40 agonist ivuxolimab. The receptors were sampled from an adult with an advanced solid tumor such as melanoma, head and neck, liver or kidney cancer. Each CDR3 is given with its conserved first and last residue. The D gene is left open where the match is weak. Where a row states a size, it is once, few, many or the class of an expanded clone; other rows omit it.

.	TRBV18	15	TRBJ1-1	TRBD1	TGTGCCAGCTCATTAAACCGGGACAGCCACACTGAAGCTTTCTTT	CASSLNRDSHTEAFF
medium-sized	TRBV4-1	14	TRBJ2-7	.	TGCGCCAGCAGCGGGGGGCCCCCCTCCTACGAGCAGTACTTC	CASSGGPPSYEQYF
.	TRBV28	12	TRBJ1-1	.	TGTGCCACCTTGACACCGAACACTGAAGCTTTCTTT	CATLTPNTEAFF
.	TRBV5-5	16	TRBJ2-3	TRBD2	TGTGCCAGCAGCCCTCGGAGTAGCGGGGCCACAGATACGCAGTATTTT	CASSPRSSGATDTQYF
.	TRBV9	14	TRBJ1-5	.	TGTGCCAGCAGCGGGGGGAGGGTAGGCCAGCCCCAGCATTTT	CASSGGRVGQPQHF
.	TRBV7-8	14	TRBJ2-7	TRBD1	TGTGCCAGCAGCGAAGACAGGGGGCGGCACGAGCAGTACTTC	CASSEDRGRHEQYF
.	TRBV2	15	TRBJ2-7	.	TGTGCCAGCAGTGATGCCTCCGGGACTCACTACGAGCAGTACTTC	CASSDASGTHYEQYF
.	TRBV6-1	15	TRBJ1-1	TRBD1	TGTGCCAGCAGTGGAAGGGACAGGGGGTTAGGTGAAGCTTTCTTT	CASSGRDRGLGEAFF
few	TRBV7-6	15	TRBJ1-2	TRBD1	TGTGCCAGCAGCTCAAGAGGGGACAGGGAAAATGGCTACACCTTC	CASSSRGDRENGYTF
once	TRBV6-1	16	TRBJ2-3	.	TGTGCCAGCAGTGAAGCGTCTCGGGGGGCGGGAGATACGCAGTATTTT	CASSEASRGAGDTQYF
.	TRBV2	15	TRBJ1-1	.	TGTGCCAGCAAGAGGGAGGGACACCTGGGGACTGAAGCTTTCTTT	CASKREGHLGTEAFF
.	TRBV6-5	15	TRBJ2-3	.	TGTGCCAGCAGACGACAGAGTACTCACACAGATACGCAGTATTTT	CASRRQSTHTDTQYF
.	TRBV7-2	16	TRBJ2-4	TRBD2	TGTGCCAGCAGCTTAGGACGGGCGGGGGGGCGTAGCATTCAGTACTTC	CASSLGRAGGRSIQYF
.	TRBV21-1	18	TRBJ2-3	.	TGTGCCAGCAGCAAAGGGTGGTCTAGCGGGGGGCCCACAGATACGCAGTATTTT	CASSKGWSSGGPTDTQYF
.	TRBV27	14	TRBJ2-6	.	TGTGCCAGCAGTCCCCACTCTGGGGCCAACGTCCTGACTTTC	CASSPHSGANVLTF
.	TRBV20-1	11	TRBJ2-7	.	TGCAGTGCTAGAGAAGGCTACGAGCAGTACTTC	CSAREGYEQYF
.	TRBV9	16	TRBJ2-3	TRBD1	TGTGCCAGCAGCCCTTCTCTCGGGACAGGGGGAGTTACGCAGTATTTT	CASSPSLGTGGVTQYF
.	TRBV10-3	13	TRBJ1-2	.	TGTGCCATCAGTGAGTCGGTCAGCCCCGGCTACACCTTC	CAISESVSPGYTF
.	TRBV6-5	14	TRBJ2-7	.	TGTGCCAGCAGGACCGAAGGACACTCCTACGAGCAGTACTTC	CASRTEGHSYEQYF
few	TRBV21-1	15	TRBJ1-2	.	TGTGCCAGCAGATCAGGAACAGGGAACACCTATGGCTACACCTTC	CASRSGTGNTYGYTF
.	TRBV19	13	TRBJ2-3	.	TGTGCCAGTAGTAGGGGTAACACAGATACGCAGTATTTT	CASSRGNTDTQYF
.	TRBV5-6	15	TRBJ1-5	.	TGTGCCAGCAGCTTGGGTCCTCCACAGGGTCAGCCCCAGCATTTT	CASSLGPPQGQPQHF